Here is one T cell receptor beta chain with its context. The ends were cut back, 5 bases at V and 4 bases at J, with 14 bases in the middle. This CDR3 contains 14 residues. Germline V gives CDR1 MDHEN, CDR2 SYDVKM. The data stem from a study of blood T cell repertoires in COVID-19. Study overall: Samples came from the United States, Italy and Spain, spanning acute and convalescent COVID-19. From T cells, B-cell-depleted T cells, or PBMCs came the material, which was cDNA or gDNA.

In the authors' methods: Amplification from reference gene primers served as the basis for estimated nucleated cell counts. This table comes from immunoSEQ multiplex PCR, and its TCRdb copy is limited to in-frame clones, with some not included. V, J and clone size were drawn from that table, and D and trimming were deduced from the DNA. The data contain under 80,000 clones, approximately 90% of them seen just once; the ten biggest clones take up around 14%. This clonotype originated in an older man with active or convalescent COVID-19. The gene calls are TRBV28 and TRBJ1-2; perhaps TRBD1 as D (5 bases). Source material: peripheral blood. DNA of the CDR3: TGTGCCAGCAGTCTCTCGGCAGGGATCTATGGCTACACCTTC. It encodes CASSLSAGIYGYTF.